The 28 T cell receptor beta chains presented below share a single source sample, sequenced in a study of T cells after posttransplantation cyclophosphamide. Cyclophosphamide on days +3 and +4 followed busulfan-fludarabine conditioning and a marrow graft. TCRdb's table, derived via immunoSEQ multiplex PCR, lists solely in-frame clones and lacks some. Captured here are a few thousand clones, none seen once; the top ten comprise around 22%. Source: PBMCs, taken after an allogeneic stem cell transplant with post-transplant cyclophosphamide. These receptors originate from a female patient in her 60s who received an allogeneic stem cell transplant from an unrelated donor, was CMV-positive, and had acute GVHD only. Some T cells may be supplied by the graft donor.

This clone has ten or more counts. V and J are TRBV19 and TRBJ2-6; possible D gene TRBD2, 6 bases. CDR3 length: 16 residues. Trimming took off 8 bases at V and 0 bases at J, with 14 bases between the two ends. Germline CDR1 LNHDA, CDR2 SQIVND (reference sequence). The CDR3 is CASRGSGRSGANVLTF. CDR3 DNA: TGTGCCAGTCGGGGGTCAGGTCGCTCTGGGGCCAACGTCCTGACTTTC.

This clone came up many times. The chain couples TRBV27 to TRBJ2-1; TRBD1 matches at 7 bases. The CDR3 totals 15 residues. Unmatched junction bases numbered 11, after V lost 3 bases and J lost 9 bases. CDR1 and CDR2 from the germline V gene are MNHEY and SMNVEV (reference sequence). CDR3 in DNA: TGTGCCAGCAGTTTTCCTGACAGGGTCTCAATTGAGCAGTTCTTC. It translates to CASSFPDRVSIEQFF.

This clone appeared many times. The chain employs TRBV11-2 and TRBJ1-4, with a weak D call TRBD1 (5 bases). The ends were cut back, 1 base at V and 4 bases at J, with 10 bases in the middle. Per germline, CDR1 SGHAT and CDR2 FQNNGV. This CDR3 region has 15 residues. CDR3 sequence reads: CASSLVLTVNEKLFF. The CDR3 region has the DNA TGTGCCAGCAGCTTAGTTTTGACAGTTAATGAAAAACTGTTTTTT. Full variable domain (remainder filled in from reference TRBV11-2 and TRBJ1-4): EAGVAQSPRYKIIEKRQSVAFWCNPISGHATLYWYQQILGQGPKLLIQFQNNGVVDDSQLPKDRFSAERLKGVDSTLKIQPAKLEDSAVYLCASSLVLTVNEKLFFGSGTQLSVL.

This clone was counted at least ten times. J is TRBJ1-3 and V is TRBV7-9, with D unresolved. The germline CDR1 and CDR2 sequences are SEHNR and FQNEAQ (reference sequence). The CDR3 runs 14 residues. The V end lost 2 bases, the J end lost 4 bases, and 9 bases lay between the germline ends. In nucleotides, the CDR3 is TGTGCCAGCAGCTTAATCCGGGGAGGAAACACCATATATTTT. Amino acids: CASSLIRGGNTIYF.

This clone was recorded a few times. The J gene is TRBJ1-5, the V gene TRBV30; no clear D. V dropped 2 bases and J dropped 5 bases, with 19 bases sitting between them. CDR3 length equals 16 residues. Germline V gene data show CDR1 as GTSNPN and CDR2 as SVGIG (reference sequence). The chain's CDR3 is CAWSKDRAGRYQPQHF. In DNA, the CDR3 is TGTGCCTGGAGTAAGGACCGAGCGGGAAGGTATCAGCCCCAGCATTTT.

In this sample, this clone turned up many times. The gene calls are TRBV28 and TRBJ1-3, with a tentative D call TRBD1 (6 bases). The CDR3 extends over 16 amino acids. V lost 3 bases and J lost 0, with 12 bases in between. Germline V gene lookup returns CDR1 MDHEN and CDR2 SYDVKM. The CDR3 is CASSFTGTLSGNTIYF. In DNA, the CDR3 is TGTGCCAGCAGTTTCACCGGGACACTCTCTGGAAACACCATATATTTT.

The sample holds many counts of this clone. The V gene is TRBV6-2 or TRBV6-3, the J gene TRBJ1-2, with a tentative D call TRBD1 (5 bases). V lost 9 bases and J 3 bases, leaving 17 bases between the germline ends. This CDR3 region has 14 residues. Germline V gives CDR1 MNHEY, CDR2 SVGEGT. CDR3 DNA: TGTGCCAGTACCTTAGGGGCGCCGGACTATGGCTACACCTTC. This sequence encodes CASTLGAPDYGYTF.

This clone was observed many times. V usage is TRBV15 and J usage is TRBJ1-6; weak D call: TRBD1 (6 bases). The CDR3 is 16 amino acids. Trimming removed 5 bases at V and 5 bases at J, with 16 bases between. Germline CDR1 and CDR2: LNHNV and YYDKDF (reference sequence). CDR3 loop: CATSSDRRRNNSPLHF. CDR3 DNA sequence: TGTGCCACCAGCTCGGACAGACGGAGGAATAATTCACCCCTCCACTTT.

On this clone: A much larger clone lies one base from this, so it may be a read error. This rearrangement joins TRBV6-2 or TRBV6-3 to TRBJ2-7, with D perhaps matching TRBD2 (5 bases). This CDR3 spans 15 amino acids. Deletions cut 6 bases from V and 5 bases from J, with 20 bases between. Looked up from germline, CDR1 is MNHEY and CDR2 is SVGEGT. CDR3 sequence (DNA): TGTGCCAGCAGGTACGCGGGCCAGTTTATAGACGAGCAGTACTTC. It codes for CASRYAGQFIDEQYF.

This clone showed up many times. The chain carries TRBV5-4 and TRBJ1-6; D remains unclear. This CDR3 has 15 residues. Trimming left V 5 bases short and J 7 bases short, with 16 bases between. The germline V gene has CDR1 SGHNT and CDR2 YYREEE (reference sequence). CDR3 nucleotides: TGTGCCAGCAGGACGACCGAGACTAAGAATTCACCCCTCCACTTT. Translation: CASRTTETKNSPLHF.

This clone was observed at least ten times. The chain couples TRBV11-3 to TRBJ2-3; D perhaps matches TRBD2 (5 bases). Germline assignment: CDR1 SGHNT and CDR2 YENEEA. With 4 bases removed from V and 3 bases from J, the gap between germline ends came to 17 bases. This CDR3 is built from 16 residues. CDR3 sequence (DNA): TGTGCCAGCAGCTCCCGAGGGATTTCGGGGACAGATACGCAGTATTTT. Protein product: CASSSRGISGTDTQYF.

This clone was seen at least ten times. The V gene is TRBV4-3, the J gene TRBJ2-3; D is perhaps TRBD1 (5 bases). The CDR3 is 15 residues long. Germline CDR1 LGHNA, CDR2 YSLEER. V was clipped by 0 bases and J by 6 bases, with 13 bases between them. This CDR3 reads CASSQDLGVGDTQYF. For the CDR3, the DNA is TGCGCCAGCAGCCAAGATCTAGGGGTCGGGGATACGCAGTATTTT.

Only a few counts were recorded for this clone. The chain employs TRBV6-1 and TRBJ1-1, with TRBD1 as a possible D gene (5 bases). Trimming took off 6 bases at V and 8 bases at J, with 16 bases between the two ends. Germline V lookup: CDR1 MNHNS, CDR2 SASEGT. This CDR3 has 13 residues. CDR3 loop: CASRVYVGPEAFF. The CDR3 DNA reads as TGTGCCAGCAGGGTTTATGTGGGGCCCGAAGCTTTCTTT.

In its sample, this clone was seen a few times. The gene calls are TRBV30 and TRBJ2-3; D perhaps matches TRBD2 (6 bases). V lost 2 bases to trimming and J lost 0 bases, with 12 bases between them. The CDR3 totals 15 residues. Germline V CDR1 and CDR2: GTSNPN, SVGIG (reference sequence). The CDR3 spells CAWSRTSWSTDTQYF. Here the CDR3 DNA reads TGTGCCTGGAGTCGAACTAGCTGGAGCACAGATACGCAGTATTTT.

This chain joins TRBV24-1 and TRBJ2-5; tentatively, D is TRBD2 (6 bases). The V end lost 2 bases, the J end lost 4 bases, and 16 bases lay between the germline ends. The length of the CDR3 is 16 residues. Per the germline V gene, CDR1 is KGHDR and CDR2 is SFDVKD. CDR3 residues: CATSDSATSRGETQYF. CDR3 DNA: TGTGCCACCAGTGATTCCGCTACTAGCAGAGGAGAGACCCAGTACTTC.

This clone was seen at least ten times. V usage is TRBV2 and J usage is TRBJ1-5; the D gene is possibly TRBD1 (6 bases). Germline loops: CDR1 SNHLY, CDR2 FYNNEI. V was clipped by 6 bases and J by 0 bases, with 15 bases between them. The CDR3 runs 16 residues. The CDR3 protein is CASRQGTSYSNQPQHF. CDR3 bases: TGTGCCAGCAGGCAAGGGACATCTTATAGCAATCAGCCCCAGCATTTT.

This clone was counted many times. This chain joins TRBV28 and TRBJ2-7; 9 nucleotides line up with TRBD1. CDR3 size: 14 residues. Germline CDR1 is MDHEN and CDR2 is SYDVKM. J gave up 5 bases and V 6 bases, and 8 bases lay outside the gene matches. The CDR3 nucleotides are TGTGCCAGCAGAACCGGGACAGGGTACCACGAGCAGTACTTC. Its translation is CASRTGTGYHEQYF.

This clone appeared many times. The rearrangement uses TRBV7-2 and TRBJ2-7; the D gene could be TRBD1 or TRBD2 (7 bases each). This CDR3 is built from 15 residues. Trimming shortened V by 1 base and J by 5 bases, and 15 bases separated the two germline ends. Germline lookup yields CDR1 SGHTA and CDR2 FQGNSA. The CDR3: CASSLVGGGGDEQYF. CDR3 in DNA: TGTGCCAGCAGCTTAGTTGGGGGAGGGGGCGACGAGCAGTACTTC.

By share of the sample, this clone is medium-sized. CDR3 coding DNA: TGTGCCACCAGAGGGACAGTCCGCACAGATACGCAGTATTTT. This sequence encodes CATRGTVRTDTQYF. V and J are TRBV24-1 and TRBJ2-3; 7 bases match TRBD1. From germline, CDR1 is KGHDR and CDR2 SFDVKD. The CDR3 consists of 14 residues. Germline trimming cut 7 bases from V and 1 base from J; bases unmatched to any gene: 4.

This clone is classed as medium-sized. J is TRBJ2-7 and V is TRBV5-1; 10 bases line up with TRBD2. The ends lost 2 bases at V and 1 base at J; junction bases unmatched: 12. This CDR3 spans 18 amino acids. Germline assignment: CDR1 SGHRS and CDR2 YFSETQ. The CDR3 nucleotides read TGCGCCAGCAGCTTAGGACCGTTGGGACTAGCGAATTCCTACGAGCAGTACTTC. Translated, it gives CASSLGPLGLANSYEQYF. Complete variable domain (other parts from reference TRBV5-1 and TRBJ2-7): KAGVTQTPRYLIKTRGQQVTLSCSPISGHRSVSWYQQTPGQGLQFLFEYFSETQRNKGNFPGRFSGRQFSNSRSEMNVSTLELGDSALYLCASSLGPLGLANSYEQYFGPGTRLTVT.

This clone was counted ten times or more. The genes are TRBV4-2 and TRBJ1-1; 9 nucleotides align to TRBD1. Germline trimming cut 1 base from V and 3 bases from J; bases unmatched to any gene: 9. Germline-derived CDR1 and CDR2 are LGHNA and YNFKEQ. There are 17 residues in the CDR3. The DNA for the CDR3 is TGTGCCAGCAGCCAAGCGGGCACAGGGGGCCCGTACACTGAAGCTTTCTTT. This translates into CASSQAGTGGPYTEAFF.

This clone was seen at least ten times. As DNA, the CDR3 is TGTGCCAGCAGTTCCTTATACGAGCAGTACTTC. This encodes CASSSLYEQYF. This chain uses TRBV27 with TRBJ2-7, with no clear D. Germline CDR1 MNHEY, CDR2 SMNVEV (reference sequence). This CDR3 spans 11 amino acids. Deletions cut 4 bases from V and 4 bases from J, with 5 bases between.

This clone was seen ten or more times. In DNA form, the CDR3 reads TGTGCCAGCAGTTTATTCCAGGACAGGGTCCAGTTCTTC. Encoded protein: CASSLFQDRVQFF. This chain links TRBV28 with TRBJ2-1, with TRBD1 matching 8 bases. V was pared by 1 base and J by 13 bases, with 6 bases of the junction left unmatched. CDR3 size: 13 residues. CDR1 is MDHEN and CDR2 is SYDVKM in the germline V gene.

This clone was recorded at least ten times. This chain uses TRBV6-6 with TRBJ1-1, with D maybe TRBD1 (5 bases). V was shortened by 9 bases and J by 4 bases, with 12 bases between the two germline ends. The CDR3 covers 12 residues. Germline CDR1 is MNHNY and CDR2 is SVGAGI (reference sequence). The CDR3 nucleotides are TGTGCCAGTAGGGGTATTGGCACTGAAGCTTTCTTT. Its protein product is CASRGIGTEAFF.

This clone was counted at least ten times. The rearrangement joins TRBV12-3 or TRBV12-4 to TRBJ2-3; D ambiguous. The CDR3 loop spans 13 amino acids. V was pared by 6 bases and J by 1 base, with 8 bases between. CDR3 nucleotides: TGTGCCAGCAGGCTCACAGGCACAGATACGCAGTATTTT. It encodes CASRLTGTDTQYF.

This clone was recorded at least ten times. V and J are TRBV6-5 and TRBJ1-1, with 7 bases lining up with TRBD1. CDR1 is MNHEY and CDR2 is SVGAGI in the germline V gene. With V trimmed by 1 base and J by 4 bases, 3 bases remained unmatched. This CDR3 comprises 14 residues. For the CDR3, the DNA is TGTGCCAGCAGTTACTTGGCAGGGGGCACTGAAGCTTTCTTT. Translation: CASSYLAGGTEAFF.

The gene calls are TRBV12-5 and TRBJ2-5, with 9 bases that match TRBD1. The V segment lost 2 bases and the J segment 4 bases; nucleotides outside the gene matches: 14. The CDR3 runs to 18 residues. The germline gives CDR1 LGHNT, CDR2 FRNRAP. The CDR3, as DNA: TGTGCTAGTGGTTTGAACAATGGAGGACAGGGGTGGTCAGAGACCCAGTACTTC. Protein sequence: CASGLNNGGQGWSETQYF.

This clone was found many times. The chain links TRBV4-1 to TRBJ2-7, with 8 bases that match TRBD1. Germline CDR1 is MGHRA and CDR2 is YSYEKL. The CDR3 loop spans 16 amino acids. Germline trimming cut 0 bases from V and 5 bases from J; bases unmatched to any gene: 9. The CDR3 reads CASSQERQGTGDEQYF. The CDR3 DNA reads TGCGCCAGCAGCCAAGAGAGGCAGGGGACAGGCGACGAGCAGTACTTC.